This is a list of T cell receptor beta chains from one sample in a study of cytomegalovirus exposure and HLA in healthy donors. TCRdb's table, derived via immunoSEQ multiplex PCR, lists solely in-frame clones and lacks some. The sample includes 90,000 to 150,000 clones, about 73% of them seen just once. Sample: PBMCs. Receptors originate from a woman under 40 in good health and CMV-seropositive. Each CDR3 is given with its conserved first and last residue. The D gene is left open where the match is weak. Size is omitted from some rows. Given values are once, few, many or a class for expanded clones.

TRBJ1-1 TRBV5-1 - - CASSWGGGNTEAFF TGCGCCAGCAGCTGGGGCGGGGGAAACACTGAAGCTTTCTTT
TRBJ1-1 TRBV20-1 - once CSASEGVGAFF TGCAGTGCTAGTGAGGGGGTGGGAGCTTTCTTT
TRBJ1-2 TRBV28 - - CASSLVAMEVYGYTF TGTGCCAGCAGTTTAGTAGCGATGGAGGTCTATGGCTACACCTTC
TRBJ1-2 TRBV5-1 - - CASSLLTGLEDGYTF TGCGCCAGCAGCTTACTAACAGGGCTTGAGGATGGCTACACCTTC
TRBJ2-1 TRBV7-2 - - CASSLGGGEQFF TGTGCCAGCAGCTTAGGTGGCGGTGAGCAGTTCTTC
TRBJ1-6 TRBV6-1 - - CASSFRQWNSPLHF TGTGCCAGCAGTTTCCGACAGTGGAATTCACCCCTCCACTTT
TRBJ2-1 TRBV7-9 TRBD2 - CASSSGTNSYNEQFF TGTGCCAGCAGCTCCGGGACTAACTCCTACAATGAGCAGTTCTTC
TRBJ2-1 TRBV11-2 TRBD2 - CASSPGLAVNAWDEQFF TGTGCCAGCAGCCCCGGACTAGCGGTCAACGCCTGGGATGAGCAGTTCTTC
TRBJ2-3 TRBV28 - - CASRLQVSTDTQYF TGTGCCAGCAGGTTACAGGTTAGCACAGATACGCAGTATTTT
TRBJ2-1 TRBV7-6 - - CASSLGQEVYNEQFF TGTGCCAGCAGCTTAGGGCAAGAAGTATACAATGAGCAGTTCTTC
TRBJ2-3 TRBV6-5 TRBD1 - CASSPIGGLSDTQYF TGTGCCAGCAGCCCTATAGGGGGCCTCTCGGATACGCAGTATTTT
TRBJ2-5 TRBV6-1 - - CASRPTGTPQETQYF TGTGCCAGCAGGCCGACGGGGACACCACAAGAGACCCAGTACTTC
TRBJ2-5 TRBV5-8 - - CAGSSANSEETQYF TGTGCCGGCAGCTCGGCCAATAGCGAAGAGACCCAGTACTTC
TRBJ2-2 TRBV19 - - CASSTVNTGELFF TGTGCCAGTAGTACTGTAAACACCGGGGAGCTGTTTTTT
TRBJ1-6 TRBV4-2 - - CASSQDPGGSYNSPLHF TGTGCCAGCAGCCAAGACCCGGGGGGCTCCTATAATTCACCCCTCCACTTT
TRBJ2-7 TRBV25-1 - - CASSWDTRGQYF TGTGCCAGCAGCTGGGACACGAGGGGGCAGTACTTC
TRBJ2-3 TRBV7-9 TRBD1 - CAIPGQGDTQYF TGTGCCATTCCGGGACAGGGAGATACGCAGTATTTT
TRBJ2-3 TRBV2 TRBD2 once CASSGPFGLAGASTDTQYF TGTGCCAGCAGTGGACCATTCGGACTAGCGGGGGCTAGCACAGATACGCAGTATTTT
TRBJ2-7 TRBV21-1 - - CASSKRPLLGYCEQYF TGTGCCAGCAGCAAAAGACCACTCCTGGGCTACTGCGAGCAGTACTTC
TRBJ2-5 TRBV5-1 TRBD2 - CASSPTRGGATETQYF TGCGCCAGCAGCCCCACTCGCGGGGGGGCCACTGAGACCCAGTACTTC
TRBJ2-7 TRBV7-2 - - CASSAAGISYEQYF TGTGCCAGCAGCGCAGCGGGCATCTCCTACGAGCAGTACTTC
TRBJ2-3 TRBV30 - - CAWSAEGTASTDTQYF TGTGCCTGGAGTGCAGAAGGGACTGCTAGCACAGATACGCAGTATTTT
TRBJ2-3 TRBV27 - - CASSHDGRDTQYF TGTGCCAGCAGTCACGACGGGAGAGATACGCAGTATTTT
TRBJ2-5 TRBV19 - - CASSMAGGHQETQYF TGTGCCAGTAGTATGGCCGGGGGGCACCAAGAGACCCAGTACTTC
TRBJ1-6 TRBV6-7 - few CASTSVETENSPLHF TGTGCCAGCACCTCCGTTGAGACGGAGAATTCACCCCTCCACTTT
TRBJ1-5 TRBV5-5 TRBD1 few CASSYGTGLEPQHF TGTGCCAGCAGCTACGGGACAGGGTTGGAGCCCCAGCATTTT
TRBJ1-4 TRBV29-1 - - CSVDTDKYYDAHEEATNEKLFF TGCAGCGTTGATACGGACAAGTACTACGATGCGCACGAAGAAGCAACTAATGAAAAACTGTTTTTT
TRBJ2-6 TRBV5-5 - - CASSARQEMGVRANVLTF TGTGCCAGCAGCGCCCGACAGGAGATGGGCGTAAGGGCCAACGTCCTGACTTTC
TRBJ2-7 TRBV5-1 - - CASSPQGGLGPYEQYF TGCGCCAGCAGCCCCCAGGGAGGACTTGGGCCATACGAGCAGTACTTC
TRBJ1-6 TRBV19 TRBD1 - CASSPTGADNSPLHF TGTGCCAGTAGTCCGACAGGGGCCGATAATTCACCCCTCCACTTT
TRBJ2-1 TRBV29-1 TRBD2 few CSVGRGLAGVRNEQFF TGCAGCGTGGGTCGGGGTCTAGCGGGGGTTCGCAATGAGCAGTTCTTC
TRBJ1-4 TRBV19 - - CARSDALVGDEKLFF TGTGCCAGATCGGACGCCTTGGTCGGGGATGAAAAACTGTTTTTT
TRBJ2-7 TRBV28 TRBD1 - CASSHPTGTYEQYF TGTGCCAGCAGCCACCCGACAGGGACCTACGAGCAGTACTTC
TRBJ2-3 TRBV7-6 TRBD1 - CASSQTGILTDTQYF TGTGCCAGCAGCCAGACAGGGATCCTCACAGATACGCAGTATTTT
TRBJ2-5 TRBV4-3 - - CAGSQDLGRGETQYF TGCGCCGGCAGCCAAGATCTGGGCAGGGGCGAGACCCAGTACTTC
TRBJ2-7 TRBV19 - - CASSIRGDSDQYF TGTGCCAGTAGTATCAGGGGGGATTCCGATCAGTACTTC
TRBJ2-7 TRBV28 TRBD2 once CASRPSGGLSWEQYF TGTGCCAGCAGACCGTCGGGGGGGCTCAGTTGGGAGCAGTACTTC